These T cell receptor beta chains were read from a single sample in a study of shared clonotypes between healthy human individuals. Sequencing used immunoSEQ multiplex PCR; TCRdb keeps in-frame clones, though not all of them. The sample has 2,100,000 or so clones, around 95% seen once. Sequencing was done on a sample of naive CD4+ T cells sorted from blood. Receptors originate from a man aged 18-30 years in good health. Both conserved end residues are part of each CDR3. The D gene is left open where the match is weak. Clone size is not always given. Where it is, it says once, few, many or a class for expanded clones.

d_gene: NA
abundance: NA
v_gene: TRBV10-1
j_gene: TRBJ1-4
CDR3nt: TGCGCCAGCAGTGAGGGTCCGATAACTAATGAAAAACTGTTTTTT
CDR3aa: CASSEGPITNEKLFF

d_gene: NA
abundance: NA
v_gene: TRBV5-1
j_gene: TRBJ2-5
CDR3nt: TGCGCCAGCAGCTTGCAGGGGAGGGAGACCCAGTACTTC
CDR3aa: CASSLQGRETQYF

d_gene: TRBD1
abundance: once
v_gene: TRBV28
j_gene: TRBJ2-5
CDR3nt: TGTGCCAGCAGCCTGACAGGGCCGAGGGAGACCCAGTACTTC
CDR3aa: CASSLTGPRETQYF

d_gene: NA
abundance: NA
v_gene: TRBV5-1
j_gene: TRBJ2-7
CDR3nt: TGCGCCAGCAGCATAACCGGGAACTCCTACGAGCAGTACTTC
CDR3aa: CASSITGNSYEQYF

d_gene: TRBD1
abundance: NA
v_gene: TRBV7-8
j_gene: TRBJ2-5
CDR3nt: TGTGCCAGCAGCCAAGGACAGGGGGGCGAGACCCAGTACTTC
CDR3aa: CASSQGQGGETQYF

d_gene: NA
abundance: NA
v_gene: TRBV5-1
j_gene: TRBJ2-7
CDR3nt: TGCGCCAGCAGCGTCGAAACCGGGGGATACGAGCAGTACTTC
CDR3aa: CASSVETGGYEQYF

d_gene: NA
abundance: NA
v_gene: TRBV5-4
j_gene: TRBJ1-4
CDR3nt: TGTGCCAGCAGCTTTTATGGGGGTGAAAAACTGTTTTTT
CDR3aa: CASSFYGGEKLFF

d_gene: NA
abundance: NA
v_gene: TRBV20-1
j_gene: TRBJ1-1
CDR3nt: TGCAGTGCTAGAGTGACAAGTGAAGCTTTCTTT
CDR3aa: CSARVTSEAFF

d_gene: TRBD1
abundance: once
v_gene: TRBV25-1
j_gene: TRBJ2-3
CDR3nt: TGTGCCAGCAGTCTACAGGGGGCAGATACGCAGTATTTT
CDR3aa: CASSLQGADTQYF

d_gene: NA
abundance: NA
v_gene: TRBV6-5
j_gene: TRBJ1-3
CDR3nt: TGTGCCAGCAGTTACCGCGGGGGCTCTGGAAACACCATATATTTT
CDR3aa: CASSYRGGSGNTIYF

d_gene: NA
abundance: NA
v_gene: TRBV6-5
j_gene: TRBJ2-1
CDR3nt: TGTGCCAGCAGACTGGGCCATGCTAACAATGAGCAGTTCTTC
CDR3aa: CASRLGHANNEQFF

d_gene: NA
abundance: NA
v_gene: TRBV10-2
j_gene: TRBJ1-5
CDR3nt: TGCGCCAGCAGTAAGGCGGACTATAGCAATCAGCCCCAGCATTTT
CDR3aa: CASSKADYSNQPQHF

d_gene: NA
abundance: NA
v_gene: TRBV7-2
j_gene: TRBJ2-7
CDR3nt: TGTGCCAGCAGCCTCGAACAGGTCTACGAGCAGTACTTC
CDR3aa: CASSLEQVYEQYF

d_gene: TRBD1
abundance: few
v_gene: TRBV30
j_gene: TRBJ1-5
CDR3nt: TGTGCCTGGAGGGACAGGAATAGCAATCAGCCCCAGCATTTT
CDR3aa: CAWRDRNSNQPQHF

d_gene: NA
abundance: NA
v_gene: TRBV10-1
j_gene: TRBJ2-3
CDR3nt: TGCGCCAGCAGTGAACAGTTTTCTAGCACAGATACGCAGTATTTT
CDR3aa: CASSEQFSSTDTQYF

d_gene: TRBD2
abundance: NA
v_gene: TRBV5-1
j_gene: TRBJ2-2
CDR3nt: TGCGCCAGCAGCCCCAGACTAGCGGGAGTGAGCACCGGGGAGCTGTTTTTT
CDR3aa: CASSPRLAGVSTGELFF

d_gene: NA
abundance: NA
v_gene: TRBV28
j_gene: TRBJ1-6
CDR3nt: TGTGCCAGCACCAAATGGGCACAGGGACCCTATAATTCACCCCTCCACTTT
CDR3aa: CASTKWAQGPYNSPLHF

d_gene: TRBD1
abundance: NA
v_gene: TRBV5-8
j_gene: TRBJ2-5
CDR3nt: TGTGCCTCCGACAGGGGAGTTTTGGAGACCCAGTACTTC
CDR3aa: CASDRGVLETQYF

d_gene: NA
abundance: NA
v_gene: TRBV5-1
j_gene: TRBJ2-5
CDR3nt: TGCGCCAGCAGCCTGAGGCGTATCCAAGAGACCCAGTACTTC
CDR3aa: CASSLRRIQETQYF

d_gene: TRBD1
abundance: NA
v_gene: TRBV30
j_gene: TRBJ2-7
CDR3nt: TGTGCCTGGAGCGCTGGACAGGCCAGGCAGTACTTC
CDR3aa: CAWSAGQARQYF

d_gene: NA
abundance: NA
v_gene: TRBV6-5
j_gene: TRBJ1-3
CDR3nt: TGTGCCAGCAGTAGGTGGGGCTCGGGAAACACCATATATTTT
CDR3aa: CASSRWGSGNTIYF

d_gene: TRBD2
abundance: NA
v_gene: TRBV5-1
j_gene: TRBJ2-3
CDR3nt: TGCGCCAGCAGCTACTCGACTAGCGGGAGAACAGATACGCAGTATTTT
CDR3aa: CASSYSTSGRTDTQYF

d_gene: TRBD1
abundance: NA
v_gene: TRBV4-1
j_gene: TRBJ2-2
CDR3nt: TGCGCCACCCGGAGGGACAGGGACACCGGGGAGCTGTTTTTT
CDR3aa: CATRRDRDTGELFF

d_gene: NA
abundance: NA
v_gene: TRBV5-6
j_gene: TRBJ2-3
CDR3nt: TGTGCCAGCAGCTACAAACCAGATACGCAGTATTTT
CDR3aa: CASSYKPDTQYF

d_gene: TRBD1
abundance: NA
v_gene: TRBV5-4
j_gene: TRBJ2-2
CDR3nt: TGTGCCAGCAGCTTGTCGCGACAGGGTAGGGTCGGGGAGCTGTTTTTT
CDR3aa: CASSLSRQGRVGELFF

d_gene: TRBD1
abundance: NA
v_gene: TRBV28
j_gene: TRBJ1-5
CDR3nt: TGTGCCACCGCGCTAAGACAGGGCAGAGAGCCCCAGCATTTT
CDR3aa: CATALRQGREPQHF

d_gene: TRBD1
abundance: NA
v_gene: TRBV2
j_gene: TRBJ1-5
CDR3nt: TGTGCCAGCAGCTCCGGGACAGGGAAACAGCCCCAGCATTTT
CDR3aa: CASSSGTGKQPQHF

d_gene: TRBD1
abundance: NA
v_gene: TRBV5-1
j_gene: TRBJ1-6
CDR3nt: TGCGCCAGCAGCTTGTCACAGGGGGGATTAGATTCACCCCTCCACTTT
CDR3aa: CASSLSQGGLDSPLHF

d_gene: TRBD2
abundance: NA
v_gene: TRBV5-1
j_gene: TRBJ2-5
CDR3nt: TGCGCCAGCAGCCCGCGCGGGGGGAGGGTATCAGAGACCCAGTACTTC
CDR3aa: CASSPRGGRVSETQYF

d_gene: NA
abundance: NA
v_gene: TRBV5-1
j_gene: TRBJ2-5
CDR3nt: TGCGCCAGCAGCTCCGGACAAGGTCTCGAGACCCAGTACTTC
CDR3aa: CASSSGQGLETQYF

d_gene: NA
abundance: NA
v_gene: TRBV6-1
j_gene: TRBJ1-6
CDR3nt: TGTGCCAGCACCCGGGACAACAATAATTCACCCCTCCACTTT
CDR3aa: CASTRDNNNSPLHF

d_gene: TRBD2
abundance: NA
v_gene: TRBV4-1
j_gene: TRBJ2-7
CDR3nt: TGCGCCAGCAGCCAAGATCTCCTAGCGGATTCCTACGAGCAGTACTTC
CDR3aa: CASSQDLLADSYEQYF

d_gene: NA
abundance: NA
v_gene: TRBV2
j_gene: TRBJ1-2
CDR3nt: TGTGCCAGCAGTGAATTGCCCGGGGGCGGCTACTATGGCTACACCTTC
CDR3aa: CASSELPGGGYYGYTF

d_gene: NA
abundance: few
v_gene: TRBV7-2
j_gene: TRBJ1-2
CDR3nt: TGTGCCAGCAGCTTAGGAGGGAACTATGGCTACACCTTC
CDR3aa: CASSLGGNYGYTF

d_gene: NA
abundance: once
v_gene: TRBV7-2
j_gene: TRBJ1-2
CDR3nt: TGTGCCAGCGCCGTATACAGGGACGACTATGGCTACACCTTC
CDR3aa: CASAVYRDDYGYTF

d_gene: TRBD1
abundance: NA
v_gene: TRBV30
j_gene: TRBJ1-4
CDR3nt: TGTGCCTGGAGTGCCGGGCAGGGGGCTGGTAATGAAAAACTGTTTTTT
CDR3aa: CAWSAGQGAGNEKLFF

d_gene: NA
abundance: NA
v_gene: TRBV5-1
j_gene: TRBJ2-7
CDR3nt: TGCGCCAGCAGCCCCGACGGGACATTTTACGAGCAGTACTTC
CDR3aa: CASSPDGTFYEQYF

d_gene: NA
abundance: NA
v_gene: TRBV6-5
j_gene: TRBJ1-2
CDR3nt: TGTGCCAGCACCCTAGACAGTCTACGGTACACCTTC
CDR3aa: CASTLDSLRYTF

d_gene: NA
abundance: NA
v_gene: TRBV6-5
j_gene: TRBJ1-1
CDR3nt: TGTGCCAGCAGTTTGGGACCGATCCTTGATAAAGCTTTCTTT
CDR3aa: CASSLGPILDKAFF

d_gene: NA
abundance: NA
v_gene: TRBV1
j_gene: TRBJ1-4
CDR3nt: TGCACCAGCAGCCAAGAGGAGGCAACTAATGAAAAACTGTTTTTT
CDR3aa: CTSSQEEATNEKLFF

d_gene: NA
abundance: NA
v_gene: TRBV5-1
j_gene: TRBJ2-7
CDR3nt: TGCGCCAGCAGCTTGGTCGGGAGCACCTACGAGCAGTACTTC
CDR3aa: CASSLVGSTYEQYF

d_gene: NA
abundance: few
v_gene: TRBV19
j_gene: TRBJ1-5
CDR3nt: TGTGCCAGTAGTATAGAGGGGGGCAGAGATCAGCCCCAGCATTTT
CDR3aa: CASSIEGGRDQPQHF

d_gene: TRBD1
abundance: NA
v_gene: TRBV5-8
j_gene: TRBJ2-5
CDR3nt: TGTGCCAGCAGCCAGGGACAGGGGGTGGGAGAGACCCAGTACTTC
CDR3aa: CASSQGQGVGETQYF

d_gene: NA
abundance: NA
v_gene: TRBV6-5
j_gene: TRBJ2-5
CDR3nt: TGTGCCAGCGGCGGACTCACGGTTGGCCAAGAGACCCAGTACTTC
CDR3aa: CASGGLTVGQETQYF

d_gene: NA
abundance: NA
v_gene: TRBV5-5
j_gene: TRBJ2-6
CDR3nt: TGTGCCAGCAGCCTCAGTGGTGCTGGGGCCAACGTCCTGACTTTC
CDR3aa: CASSLSGAGANVLTF

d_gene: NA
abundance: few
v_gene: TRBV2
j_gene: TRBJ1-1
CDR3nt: TGTGCCAGCAGTGAAGCCGCAATGAACACTGAAGCTTTCTTT
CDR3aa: CASSEAAMNTEAFF

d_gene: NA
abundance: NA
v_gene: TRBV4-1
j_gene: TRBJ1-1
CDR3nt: TGCGCCAGCAGCCATTTGCAGGGAAATAACACTGAAGCTTTCTTT
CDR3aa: CASSHLQGNNTEAFF

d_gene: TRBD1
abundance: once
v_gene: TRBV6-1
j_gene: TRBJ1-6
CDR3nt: TGTGCCAGCAGTCGACAGGGTAATTCACCCCTCCACTTT
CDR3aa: CASSRQGNSPLHF

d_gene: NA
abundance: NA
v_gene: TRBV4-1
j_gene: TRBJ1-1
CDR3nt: TGCGCCAGCAGGCCCCAGAACAGGGAGTTGACTGAAGCTTTCTTT
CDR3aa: CASRPQNRELTEAFF

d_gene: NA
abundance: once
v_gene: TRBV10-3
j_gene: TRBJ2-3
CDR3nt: TGTGCCATCAGTGACCCGAATCGGAGCACAGATACGCAGTATTTT
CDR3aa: CAISDPNRSTDTQYF